The entry below describes one T cell receptor (beta chain). Its antigen is still unknown. The sample comes from a study of T cell responses to AZD1222 COVID-19 vaccine. Study-level results: Donors were chiefly white British, with a greater number of females, and clonal diversity was perhaps underestimated. Samples come after the peak T cell response, not at day 14. Two AZD1222 doses significantly raised spike-specific TCR breadth and depth over controls.

Clones were read by immunoSEQ multiplex PCR, and TCRdb kept only the in-frame ones, dropping some. The sample has over 150,000 clones; about 85% are singletons. With V trimmed by 7 bases and J by 4 bases, 13 bases remained unmatched. The CDR3 loop spans 15 amino acids. Germline assignment: CDR1 SEHNR and CDR2 FQNEAQ (reference sequence). The sequence was collected from an adult in good health. The chain combines TRBV7-9 with TRBJ2-7, with 7 bases that match TRBD2. The source was peripheral blood, collected on day 0 of AZD1222 vaccination. The CDR3 bases are TGTGCCAGCACCGGCACGTCGGGGGGTAGGTACGAGCAGTACTTC. Its protein product is CASTGTSGGRYEQYF.